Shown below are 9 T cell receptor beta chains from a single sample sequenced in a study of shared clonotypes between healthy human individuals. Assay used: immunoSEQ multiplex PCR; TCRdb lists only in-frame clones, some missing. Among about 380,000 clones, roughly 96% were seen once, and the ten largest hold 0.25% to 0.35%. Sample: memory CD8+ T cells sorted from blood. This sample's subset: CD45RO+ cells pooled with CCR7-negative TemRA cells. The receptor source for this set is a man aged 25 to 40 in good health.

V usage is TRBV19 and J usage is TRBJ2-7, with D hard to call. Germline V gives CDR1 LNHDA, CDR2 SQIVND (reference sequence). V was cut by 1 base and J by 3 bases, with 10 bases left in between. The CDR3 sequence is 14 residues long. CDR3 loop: CASSIGHGIYEQYF. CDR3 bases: TGTGCCAGTAGTATAGGACACGGCATCTACGAGCAGTACTTC.

Here the CDR3 reads CASSRDPATGELFF. As DNA, the CDR3 is TGTGCCAGCAGTAGGGACCCAGCCACCGGGGAGCTGTTTTTT. The rearrangement uses TRBV28 and TRBJ2-2; possibly TRBD1 or TRBD2 for D (5 bases each). The V end was cut by 5 bases, the J end by 4 bases, with 11 bases between. Germline values: CDR1 MDHEN, CDR2 SYDVKM. The CDR3 extends over 14 amino acids.

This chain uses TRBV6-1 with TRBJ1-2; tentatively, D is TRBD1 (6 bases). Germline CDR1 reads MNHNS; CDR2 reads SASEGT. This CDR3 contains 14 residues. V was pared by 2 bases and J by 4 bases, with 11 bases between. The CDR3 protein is CASSERQGPYGYTF. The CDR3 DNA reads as TGTGCCAGCAGTGAACGCCAGGGGCCCTATGGCTACACCTTC.

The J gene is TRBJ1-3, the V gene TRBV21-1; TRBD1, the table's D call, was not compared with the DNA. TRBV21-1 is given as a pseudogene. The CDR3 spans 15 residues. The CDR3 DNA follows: TGTGCCAGCAGCAGACAGGGGGCTGAAGGAAACACCATATATTTT. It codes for CASSRQGAEGNTIYF.

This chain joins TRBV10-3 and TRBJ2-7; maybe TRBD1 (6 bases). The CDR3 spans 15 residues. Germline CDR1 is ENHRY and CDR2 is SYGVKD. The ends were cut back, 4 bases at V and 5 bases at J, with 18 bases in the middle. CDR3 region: CAISGGGTTTNEQYF. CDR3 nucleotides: TGTGCCATCAGTGGAGGGGGAACTACTACTAACGAGCAGTACTTC.

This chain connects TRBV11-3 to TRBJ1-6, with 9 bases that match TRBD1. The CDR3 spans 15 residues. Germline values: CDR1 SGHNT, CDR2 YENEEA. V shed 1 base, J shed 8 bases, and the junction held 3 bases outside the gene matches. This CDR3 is CASSLVGQGYSPLHF. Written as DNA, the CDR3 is TGTGCCAGCAGCTTAGTGGGACAGGGCTATTCACCCCTCCACTTT.

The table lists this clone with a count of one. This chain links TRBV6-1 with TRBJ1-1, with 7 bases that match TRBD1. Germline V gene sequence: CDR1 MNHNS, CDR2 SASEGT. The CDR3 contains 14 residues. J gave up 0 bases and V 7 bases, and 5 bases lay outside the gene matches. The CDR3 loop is CASNRGGMNTEAFF. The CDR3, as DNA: TGTGCCAGCAACAGGGGAGGCATGAACACTGAAGCTTTCTTT.

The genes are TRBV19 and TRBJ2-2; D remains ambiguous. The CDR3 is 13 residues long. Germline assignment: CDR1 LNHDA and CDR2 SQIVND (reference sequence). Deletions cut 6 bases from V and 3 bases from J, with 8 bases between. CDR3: CASRVRDTGELFF. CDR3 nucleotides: TGTGCCAGTAGGGTAAGGGACACCGGGGAGCTGTTTTTT.

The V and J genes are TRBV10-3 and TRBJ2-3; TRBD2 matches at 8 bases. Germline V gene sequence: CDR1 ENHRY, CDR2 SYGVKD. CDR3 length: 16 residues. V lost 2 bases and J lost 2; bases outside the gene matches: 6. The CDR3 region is CAISERGLVFTDTQYF. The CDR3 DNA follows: TGTGCCATCAGTGAGCGGGGACTAGTCTTCACAGATACGCAGTATTTT.